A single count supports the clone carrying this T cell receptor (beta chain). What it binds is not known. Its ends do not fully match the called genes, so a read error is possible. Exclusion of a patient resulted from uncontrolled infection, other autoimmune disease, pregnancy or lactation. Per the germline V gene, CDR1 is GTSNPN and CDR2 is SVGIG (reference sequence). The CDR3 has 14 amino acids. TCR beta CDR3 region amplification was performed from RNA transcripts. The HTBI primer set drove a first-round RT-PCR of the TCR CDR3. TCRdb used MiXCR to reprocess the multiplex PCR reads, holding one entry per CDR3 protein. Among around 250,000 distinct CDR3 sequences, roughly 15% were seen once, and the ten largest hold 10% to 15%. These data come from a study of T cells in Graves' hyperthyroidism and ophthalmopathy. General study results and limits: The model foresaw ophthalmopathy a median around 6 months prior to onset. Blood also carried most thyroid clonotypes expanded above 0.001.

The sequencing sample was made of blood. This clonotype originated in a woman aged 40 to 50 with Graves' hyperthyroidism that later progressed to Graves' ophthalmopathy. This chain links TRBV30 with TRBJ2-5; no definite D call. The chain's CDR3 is CAWSNSRLQATQYF. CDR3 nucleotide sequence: TGTGCCTGGAGTAACAGCAGACTTCAAGCGACCCAGTACTTC.